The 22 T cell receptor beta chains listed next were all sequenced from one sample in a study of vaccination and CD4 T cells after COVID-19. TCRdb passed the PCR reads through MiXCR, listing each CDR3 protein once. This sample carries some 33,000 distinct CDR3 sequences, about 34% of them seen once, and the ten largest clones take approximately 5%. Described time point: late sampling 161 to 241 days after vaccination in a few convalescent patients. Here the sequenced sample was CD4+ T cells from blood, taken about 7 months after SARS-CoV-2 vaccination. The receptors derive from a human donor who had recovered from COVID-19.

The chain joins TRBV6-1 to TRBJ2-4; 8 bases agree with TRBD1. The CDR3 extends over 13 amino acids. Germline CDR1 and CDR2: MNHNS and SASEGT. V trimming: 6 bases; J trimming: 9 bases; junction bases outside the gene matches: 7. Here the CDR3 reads CASSGPTGAIQYF. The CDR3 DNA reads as TGTGCCAGCAGCGGCCCGACAGGGGCCATTCAGTACTTC.

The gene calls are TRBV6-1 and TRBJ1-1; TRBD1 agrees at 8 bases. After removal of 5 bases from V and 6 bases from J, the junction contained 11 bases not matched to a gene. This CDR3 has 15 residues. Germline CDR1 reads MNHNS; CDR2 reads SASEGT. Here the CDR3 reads CASSKYRGKGAEAFF. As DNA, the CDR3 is TGTGCCAGCAGTAAATACAGGGGGAAAGGTGCTGAAGCTTTCTTT.

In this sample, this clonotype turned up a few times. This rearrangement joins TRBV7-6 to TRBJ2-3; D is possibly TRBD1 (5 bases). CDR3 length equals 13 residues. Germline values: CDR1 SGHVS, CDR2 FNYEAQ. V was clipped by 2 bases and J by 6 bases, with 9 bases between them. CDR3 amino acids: CASSLNSGDTQYF. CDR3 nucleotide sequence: TGTGCCAGCAGCTTAAATTCAGGGGATACGCAGTATTTT.

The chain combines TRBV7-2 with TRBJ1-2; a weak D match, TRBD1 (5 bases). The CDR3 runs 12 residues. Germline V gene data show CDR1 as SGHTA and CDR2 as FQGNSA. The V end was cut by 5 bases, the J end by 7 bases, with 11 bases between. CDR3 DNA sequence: TGTGCCAGCAGCCCAGACAGTCGTGGCTACACCTTC. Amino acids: CASSPDSRGYTF.

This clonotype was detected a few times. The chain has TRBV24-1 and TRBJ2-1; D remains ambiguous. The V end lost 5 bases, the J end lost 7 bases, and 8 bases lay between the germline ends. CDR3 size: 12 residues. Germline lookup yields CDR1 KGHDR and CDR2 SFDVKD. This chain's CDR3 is CATSARVNEQFF. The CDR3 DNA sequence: TGTGCCACCAGTGCAAGAGTTAATGAGCAGTTCTTC.

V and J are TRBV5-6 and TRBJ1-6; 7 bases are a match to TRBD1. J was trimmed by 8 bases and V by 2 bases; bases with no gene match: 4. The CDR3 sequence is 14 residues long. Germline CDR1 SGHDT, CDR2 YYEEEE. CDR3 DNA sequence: TGTGCCAGCAGCTTAACAGGGGAGTATTCACCCCTCCACTTT. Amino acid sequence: CASSLTGEYSPLHF.

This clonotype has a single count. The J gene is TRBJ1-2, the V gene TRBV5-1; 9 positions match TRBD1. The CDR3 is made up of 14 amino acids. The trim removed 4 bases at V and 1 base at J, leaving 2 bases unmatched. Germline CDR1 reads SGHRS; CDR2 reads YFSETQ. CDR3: CASSPTGGNYGYTF. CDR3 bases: TGCGCCAGCAGCCCGACAGGGGGTAACTATGGCTACACCTTC.

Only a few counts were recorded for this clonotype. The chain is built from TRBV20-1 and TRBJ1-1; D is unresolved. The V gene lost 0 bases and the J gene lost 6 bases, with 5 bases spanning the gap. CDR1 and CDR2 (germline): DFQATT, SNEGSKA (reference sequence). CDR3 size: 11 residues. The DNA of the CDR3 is TGCAGTGCTAGAGATCTATCTGAAGCTTTCTTT. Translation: CSARDLSEAFF.

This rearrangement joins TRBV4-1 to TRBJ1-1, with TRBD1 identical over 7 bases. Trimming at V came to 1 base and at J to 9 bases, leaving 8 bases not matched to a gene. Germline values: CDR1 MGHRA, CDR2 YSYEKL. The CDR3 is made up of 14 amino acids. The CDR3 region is CASSQARDSTKAFF. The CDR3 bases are TGCGCCAGCAGCCAAGCCCGGGACAGTACAAAAGCTTTCTTT.

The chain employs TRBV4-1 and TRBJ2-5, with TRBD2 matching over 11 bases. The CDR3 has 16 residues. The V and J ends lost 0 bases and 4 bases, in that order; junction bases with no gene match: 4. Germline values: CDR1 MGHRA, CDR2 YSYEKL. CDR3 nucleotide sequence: TGCGCCAGCAGCCAAGAAACTAGCGGGAGTTTAGAGACCCAGTACTTC. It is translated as CASSQETSGSLETQYF.

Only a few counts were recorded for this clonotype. CDR3 sequence (DNA): TGTGCCAGCACCGATTTAGCCAAAAACATTCAGTACTTC. Protein: CASTDLAKNIQYF. The chain is built from TRBV6-1 and TRBJ2-4; D gene ambiguous. This CDR3 spans 13 amino acids. Per germline, CDR1 MNHNS and CDR2 SASEGT. Between the trimmed V and J ends, which lost 7 bases and 0 bases, there was a span of 7 bases.

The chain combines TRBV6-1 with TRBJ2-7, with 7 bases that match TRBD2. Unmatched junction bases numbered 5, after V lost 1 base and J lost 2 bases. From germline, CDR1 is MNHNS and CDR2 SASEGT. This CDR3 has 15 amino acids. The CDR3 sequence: CASSEELADTYEQYF. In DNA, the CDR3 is TGTGCCAGCAGTGAAGAGCTAGCGGATACCTACGAGCAGTACTTC.

The CDR3 sequence: CASSLFPGQGYEQYF. CDR3 DNA: TGCGCCAGCAGCTTGTTTCCCGGACAGGGGTACGAGCAGTACTTC. The chain is built from TRBV5-1 and TRBJ2-7; 9 bases match TRBD1. The CDR3 extends over 15 amino acids. Germline V gives CDR1 SGHRS, CDR2 YFSETQ. V trimming: 1 base; J trimming: 4 bases; junction bases outside the gene matches: 6.

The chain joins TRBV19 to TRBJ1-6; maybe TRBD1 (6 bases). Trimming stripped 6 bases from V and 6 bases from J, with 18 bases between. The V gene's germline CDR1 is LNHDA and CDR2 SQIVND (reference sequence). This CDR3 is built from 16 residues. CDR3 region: CASSRRGQQGNSPLHF. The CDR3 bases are TGTGCCAGTAGCCGAAGGGGCCAACAGGGTAATTCACCCCTCCACTTT.

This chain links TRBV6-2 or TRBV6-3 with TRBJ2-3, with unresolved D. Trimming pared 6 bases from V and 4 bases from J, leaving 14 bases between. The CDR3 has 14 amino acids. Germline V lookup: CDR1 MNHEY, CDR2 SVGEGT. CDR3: CASRPGLGPDTQYF. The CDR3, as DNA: TGTGCCAGCAGACCAGGATTAGGCCCAGATACGCAGTATTTT.

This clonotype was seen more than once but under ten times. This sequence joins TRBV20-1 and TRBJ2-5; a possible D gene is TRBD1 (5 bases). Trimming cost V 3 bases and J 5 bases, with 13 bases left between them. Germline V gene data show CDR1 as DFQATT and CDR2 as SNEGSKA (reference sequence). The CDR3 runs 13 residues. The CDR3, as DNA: TGCAGTGCTAGGTTCGACAGCCGGGAGACCCAGTACTTC. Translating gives CSARFDSRETQYF.

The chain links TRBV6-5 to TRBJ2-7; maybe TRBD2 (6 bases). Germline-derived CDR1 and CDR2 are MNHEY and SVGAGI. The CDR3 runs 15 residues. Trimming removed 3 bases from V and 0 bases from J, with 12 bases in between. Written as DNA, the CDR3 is TGTGCCAGCAGTTATAAAGCGGGCCTCTCCTACGAGCAGTACTTC. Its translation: CASSYKAGLSYEQYF.

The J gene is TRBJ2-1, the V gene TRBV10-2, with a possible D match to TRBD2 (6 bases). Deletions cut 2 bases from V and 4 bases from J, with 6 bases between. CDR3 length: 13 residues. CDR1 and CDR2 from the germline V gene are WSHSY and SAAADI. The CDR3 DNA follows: TGCGCCAGCAGTGAGCGGGAGTACAATGAGCAGTTCTTC. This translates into CASSEREYNEQFF.

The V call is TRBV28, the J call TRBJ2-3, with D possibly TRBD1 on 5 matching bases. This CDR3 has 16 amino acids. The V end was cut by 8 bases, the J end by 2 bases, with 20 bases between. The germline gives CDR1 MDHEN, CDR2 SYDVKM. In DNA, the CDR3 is TGTGCCAGCCGACAAGGGGTATTTTTAACCACAGATACGCAGTATTTT. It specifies CASRQGVFLTTDTQYF.

CDR3 coding DNA: TGTGCCAGCAGCTTAGAGGGACAGGCTAACACTGAAGCTTTCTTT. Residues: CASSLEGQANTEAFF. The chain has TRBV7-6 and TRBJ1-1; 8 bases line up with TRBD1. Losses at the gene ends were 1 base for V and 2 bases for J; bases not matched to a gene: 3. CDR3 length: 15 amino acids. Germline lookup yields CDR1 SGHVS and CDR2 FNYEAQ.

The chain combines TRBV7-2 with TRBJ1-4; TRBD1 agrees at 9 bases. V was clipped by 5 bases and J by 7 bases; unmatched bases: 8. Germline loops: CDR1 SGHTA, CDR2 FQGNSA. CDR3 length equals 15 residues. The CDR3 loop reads CASSTGTGNVEKLFF. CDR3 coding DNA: TGTGCCAGCAGCACCGGGACAGGGAACGTTGAAAAACTGTTTTTT.

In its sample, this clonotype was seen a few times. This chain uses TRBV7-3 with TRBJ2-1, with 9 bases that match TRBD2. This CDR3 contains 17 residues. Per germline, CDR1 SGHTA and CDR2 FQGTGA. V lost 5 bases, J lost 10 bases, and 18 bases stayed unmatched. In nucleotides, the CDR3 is TGTGCCAGCAGCGACCCCACTAGCGGGTCGCTTGGAGTGGAGCAGTTCTTC. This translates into CASSDPTSGSLGVEQFF.